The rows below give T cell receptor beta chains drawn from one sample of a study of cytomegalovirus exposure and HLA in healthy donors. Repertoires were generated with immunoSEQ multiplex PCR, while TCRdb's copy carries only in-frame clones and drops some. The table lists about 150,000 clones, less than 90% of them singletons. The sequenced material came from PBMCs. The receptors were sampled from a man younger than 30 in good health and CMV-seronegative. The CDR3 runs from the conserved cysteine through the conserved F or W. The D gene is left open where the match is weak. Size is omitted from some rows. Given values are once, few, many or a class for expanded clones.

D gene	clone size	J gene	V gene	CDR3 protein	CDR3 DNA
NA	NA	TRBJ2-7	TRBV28	CASSPGDRNYEQYF	TGTGCCAGCAGTCCAGGAGACAGAAACTACGAGCAGTACTTC
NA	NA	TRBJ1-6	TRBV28	CASKSDTSGSYNSPLHF	TGTGCCAGCAAGTCCGACACCTCCGGGAGCTATAATTCACCCCTCCACTTT
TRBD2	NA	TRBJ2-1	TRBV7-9	CASSRKTSGGWGSYNEQFF	TGTGCCAGCAGCCGAAAGACTAGCGGGGGGTGGGGTTCCTACAATGAGCAGTTCTTC
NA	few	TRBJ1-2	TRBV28	CAHSRQNYGYTF	TGTGCCCACTCGCGGCAGAACTATGGCTACACCTTC
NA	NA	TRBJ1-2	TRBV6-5	CASSYSTRTRGGYTF	TGTGCCAGCAGTTACTCGACTCGAACCCGTGGGGGCTACACCTTC
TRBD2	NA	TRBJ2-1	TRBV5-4	CASSAGLAGALSSYNEQFF	TGTGCCAGCAGCGCGGGACTAGCGGGGGCCCTGAGCTCCTACAATGAGCAGTTCTTC
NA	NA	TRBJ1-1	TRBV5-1	CASSFSGPRYTEAFF	TGCGCCAGCAGCTTTAGCGGGCCGCGTTACACTGAAGCTTTCTTT
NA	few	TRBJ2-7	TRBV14	CASSRGGQIEQYF	TGTGCCAGCAGCCGCGGAGGACAGATCGAGCAGTACTTC
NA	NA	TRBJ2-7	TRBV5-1	CASSSTYEQYF	TGCGCCAGCAGCTCAACTTACGAGCAGTACTTC
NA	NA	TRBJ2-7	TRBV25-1	CASSPGDAYEQYF	TGTGCCAGCAGTCCAGGGGACGCCTACGAGCAGTACTTC
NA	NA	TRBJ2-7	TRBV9	CASSPGLSYEQYF	TGTGCCAGCAGCCCGGGACTCAGCTACGAGCAGTACTTC
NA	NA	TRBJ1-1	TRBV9	CASSPGQTNTEAFF	TGTGCCAGCAGCCCCGGACAGACGAACACTGAAGCTTTCTTT
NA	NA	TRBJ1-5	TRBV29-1	CSVVDGQGPQHF	TGCAGCGTTGTGGACGGCCAGGGGCCCCAGCATTTT
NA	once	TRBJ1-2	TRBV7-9	CATGKGSVYGYTF	TGTGCCACAGGGAAGGGATCGGTCTATGGCTACACCTTC
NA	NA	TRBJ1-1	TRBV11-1	CASSLYRVSDTEAFF	TGTGCCAGCAGCTTATACAGGGTTTCGGACACTGAAGCTTTCTTT
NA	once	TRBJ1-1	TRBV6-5	CASKGPRAGGTEAFF	TGTGCCAGCAAGGGCCCTAGGGCGGGTGGCACTGAAGCTTTCTTT
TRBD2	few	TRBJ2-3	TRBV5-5	CASSPPESGGWSTDTQYF	TGTGCCAGCAGCCCTCCCGAGAGCGGGGGGTGGAGCACAGATACGCAGTATTTT
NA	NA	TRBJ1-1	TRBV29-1	CSFRAGPTEAFF	TGCAGCTTCAGAGCGGGACCCACTGAAGCTTTCTTT
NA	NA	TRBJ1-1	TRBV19	CASSTGQRNTEAFF	TGTGCCAGTAGTACCGGACAGCGGAACACTGAAGCTTTCTTT
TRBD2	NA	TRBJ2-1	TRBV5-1	CASSLAKGRGGGMPGNEQFF	TGCGCCAGCAGCTTGGCAAAGGGGCGGGGGGGAGGTATGCCTGGCAATGAGCAGTTCTTC
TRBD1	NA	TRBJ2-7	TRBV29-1	CSAGQGVNEQYF	TGCAGCGCCGGACAGGGCGTCAACGAGCAGTACTTC
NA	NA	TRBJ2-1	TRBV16	CASSQGLQSWEQFF	TGTGCCAGCAGCCAGGGGCTACAATCGTGGGAGCAGTTCTTC
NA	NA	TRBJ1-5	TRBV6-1	CASTSSNQPQHF	TGTGCCAGCACGAGCAGCAATCAGCCCCAGCATTTT
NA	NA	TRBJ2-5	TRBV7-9	CASSARQPEETQYF	TGTGCCAGCAGCGCTCGACAGCCTGAAGAGACCCAGTACTTC
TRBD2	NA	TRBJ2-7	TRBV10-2	CASSESPSGRALEQYF	TGCGCCAGCAGTGAGTCCCCTAGCGGGAGGGCCCTCGAGCAGTACTTC
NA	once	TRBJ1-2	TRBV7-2	CASSLGQGNYGYTF	TGTGCCAGCAGCTTAGGGCAGGGTAACTATGGCTACACCTTC
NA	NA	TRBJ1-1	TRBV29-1	CSAETGDEAFF	TGCAGCGCTGAAACCGGGGATGAAGCTTTCTTT
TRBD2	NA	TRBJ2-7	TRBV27	CASSFQAGGREQYF	TGTGCCAGCAGTTTCCAAGCGGGGGGGCGGGAGCAGTACTTC
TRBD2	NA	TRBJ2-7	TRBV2	CASSRDYDEQYF	TGTGCCAGTAGCCGGGACTACGACGAGCAGTACTTC
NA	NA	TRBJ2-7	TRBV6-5	CASSYGPHYEQYF	TGTGCCAGCAGTTACGGGCCACACTACGAGCAGTACTTC
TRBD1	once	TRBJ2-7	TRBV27	CASSSGGHYEQYF	TGTGCCAGCAGTTCAGGGGGACACTACGAGCAGTACTTC
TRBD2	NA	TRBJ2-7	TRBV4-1	CASSRSLAEEQYF	TGCGCCAGCAGCCGCTCACTAGCGGAGGAGCAGTACTTC
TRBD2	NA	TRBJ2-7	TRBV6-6	CASSYSGREGFEQYF	TGTGCCAGCAGTTACTCTGGGCGGGAGGGCTTCGAGCAGTACTTC
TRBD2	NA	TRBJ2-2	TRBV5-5	CASSLGGGTPAGTGELFF	TGTGCCAGCAGCTTGGGCGGGGGGACCCCTGCGGGCACCGGGGAGCTGTTTTTT
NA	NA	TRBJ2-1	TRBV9	CASGAGPTNEQFF	TGTGCCAGCGGGGCGGGGCCTACCAATGAGCAGTTCTTC
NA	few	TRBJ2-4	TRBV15	CATSRVRGEANIQYF	TGTGCCACCAGCAGAGTCAGGGGAGAGGCAAACATTCAGTACTTC
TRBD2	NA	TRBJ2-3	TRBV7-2	CASSQLAGFTDTQYF	TGTGCCAGCAGCCAACTAGCGGGCTTCACAGATACGCAGTATTTT
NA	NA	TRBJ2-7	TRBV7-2	CASSLVAGYEQYF	TGTGCCAGCAGCTTAGTGGCAGGCTACGAGCAGTACTTC
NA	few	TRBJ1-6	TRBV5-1	CASSMGPQTYNSPLHF	TGCGCCAGCAGCATGGGGCCGCAGACCTATAATTCACCCCTCCACTTT
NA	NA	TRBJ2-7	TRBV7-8	CASSLVIGGAGYEQYF	TGTGCCAGCAGCTTAGTCATAGGTGGGGCCGGGTACGAGCAGTACTTC
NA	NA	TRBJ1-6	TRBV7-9	CASSSPGASNSPLHF	TGTGCCAGCAGCTCCCCAGGGGCTAGTAATTCACCCCTCCACTTT
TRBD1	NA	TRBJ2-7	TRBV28	CASSSGQGVSSYEQYF	TGTGCCAGCAGTTCGGGACAGGGGGTTAGTTCCTACGAGCAGTACTTC
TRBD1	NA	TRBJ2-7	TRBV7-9	CASSSDRDRATYEQYF	TGTGCCAGCAGCTCCGACCGGGACAGGGCAACCTACGAGCAGTACTTC
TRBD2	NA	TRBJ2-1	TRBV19	CASRRALAGGNEQFF	TGTGCCAGCCGTAGGGCCCTAGCGGGCGGCAATGAGCAGTTCTTC
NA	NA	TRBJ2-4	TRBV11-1	CASSSGHTRDIQYF	TGTGCCAGCAGCTCCGGACATACCCGGGACATTCAGTACTTC
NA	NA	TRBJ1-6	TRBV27	CATSDRVAYNSPLHF	TGTGCCACTTCTGATCGGGTAGCCTATAATTCACCCCTCCACTTT
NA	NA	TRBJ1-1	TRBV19	CASSEPLGGGTEAFF	TGTGCCAGTAGTGAACCCCTCGGGGGGGGCACTGAAGCTTTCTTT
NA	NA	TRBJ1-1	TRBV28	CASKEPRRDTEAFF	TGTGCCAGCAAGGAGCCACGGCGGGACACTGAAGCTTTCTTT
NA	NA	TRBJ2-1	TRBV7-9	CASSLGTLYNEQFF	TGTGCCAGCAGCTTAGGTACTCTTTACAATGAGCAGTTCTTC
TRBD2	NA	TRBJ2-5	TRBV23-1	CASSHGRQGVETQYF	TGCGCCAGCAGTCACGGGAGGCAGGGAGTCGAGACCCAGTACTTC
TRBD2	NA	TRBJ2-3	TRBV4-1	CASSSRTSGMGDTQYF	TGCGCCAGCAGCTCCCGGACTAGCGGGATGGGAGATACGCAGTATTTT